This T cell receptor beta chain was identified during a study of CD8+CD57+ T cells in acquired aplastic anemia. Across the study: Healthy-donor CD4+ cells averaged approximately 11 million reads.

The CDR3 sequence is 10 residues long. Germline assignment: CDR1 PRHDT and CDR2 FYEKMQ (reference sequence). On this clonotype itself: The junction does not match germline at one end; this may be a read error.

CDR3 and TCR beta VDJ profiling relied on genomic DNA as the template. TCRdb re-called the reads with MiXCR, one entry per CDR3 protein. The table records about 190,000 distinct CDR3 sequences, around half of them present only once. The source of this sequence is a human donor in good health, serving as a control. The sample comprised sorted CD4+, CD8+, or CD8+CD57+ T cells (not recorded which) from PBMCs. The gene calls are TRBV13 and TRBJ1-2; D is unclear. The CDR3 loop is CARTRGRRYF. The CDR3 DNA reads TGTGCCAGGACACGGGGAAGAAGGTACTTC.